This entry is about one T cell receptor (beta chain). Its antigen is unidentified. This specimen belongs to a study of cytomegalovirus exposure and HLA in healthy donors. Healthy people donating bone marrow made up the donors. Study-wide findings and caveats: Accurate HLA-A and HLA-B prediction from TCR beta sequences was reported for most subjects. Earlier analysis found most TCR beta V segments productive about 87% or about 30% of the time. Later, an analysis showed that TCR beta chains associated with HLA were more clonally expanded than others that were equally common.

PCR was performed using 60 Vbeta and 13 Jbeta primers. The table came from immunoSEQ multiplex PCR; TCRdb's copy has only in-frame clones and leaves some out. The repertoire includes roughly 130,000 clones, 74% of them detected once, and around 4% sits in the top ten. This CDR3 region has 19 residues. After removal of 3 bases from V and 0 bases from J, the junction contained 13 bases not matched to a gene. Germline V CDR1 and CDR2: LNHDA, SQIVND (reference sequence). The sample taken for sequencing was PBMCs. The TCR sequence derives from a man aged 18 to 29 in good health and CMV-seropositive. The chain couples TRBV19 to TRBJ1-4, with 7 bases that match TRBD1. CDR3 DNA sequence: TGTGCCAGTAGTATCCCCCACTGGACAGGCGAAGCAACTAATGAAAAACTGTTTTTT. Its translation: CASSIPHWTGEATNEKLFF.